This TCR beta chain was identified in a study of cytomegalovirus exposure and HLA in healthy donors. Note on this clone: The antigen is not known.

Germline CDR1 and CDR2: SSHAT and FNYEAQ (reference sequence). The CDR3 loop spans 15 amino acids. V shed 5 bases and J shed 2 bases, with 10 bases lying between them. Study outcomes and limitations: A later analysis found that most CMV-associated TCR beta chains appeared HLA-restricted. V- and J-gene trimming in TCR beta was tied to a missense DCLRE1C variant by an analysis performed later. Among TCR beta chains of equal frequency, HLA-associated ones were more clonally expanded in a later analysis. Previously analyzed data showed that most TCR beta V segments were productive at a frequency of about 90% or about 30%.

Researchers ran the PCR with 60 Vbeta and 13 Jbeta primers. TCRdb's copy holds only in-frame clones and misses some; the assay was immunoSEQ multiplex PCR. The table lists some 110,000 clones, about 74% of them singletons. The TCR comes from a woman between 50 and 59 years old in good health and CMV-seropositive. The sample comprised PBMCs. The chain combines TRBV7-7 with TRBJ2-6; maybe TRBD1 (6 bases). For the CDR3, the DNA is TGTGCCAGCAGCCGTGGGGGCACTGGGGCCAACGTCCTGACTTTC. Translation gives CASSRGGTGANVLTF.